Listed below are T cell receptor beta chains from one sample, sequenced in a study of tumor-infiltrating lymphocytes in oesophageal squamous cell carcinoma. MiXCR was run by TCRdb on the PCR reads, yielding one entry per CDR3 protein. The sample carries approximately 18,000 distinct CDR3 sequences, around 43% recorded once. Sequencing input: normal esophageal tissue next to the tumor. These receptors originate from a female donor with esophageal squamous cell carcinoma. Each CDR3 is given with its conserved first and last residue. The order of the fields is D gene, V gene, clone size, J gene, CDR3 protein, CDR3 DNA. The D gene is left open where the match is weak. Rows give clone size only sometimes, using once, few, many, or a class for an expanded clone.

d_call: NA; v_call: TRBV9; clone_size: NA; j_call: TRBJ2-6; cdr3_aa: CASSVQGGGLWLHLRF; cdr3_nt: NA
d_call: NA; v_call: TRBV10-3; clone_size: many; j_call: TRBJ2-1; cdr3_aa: CATRTPPYNEQFF; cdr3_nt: TGTGCCACCCGGACTCCACCCTACAATGAGCAGTTCTTC
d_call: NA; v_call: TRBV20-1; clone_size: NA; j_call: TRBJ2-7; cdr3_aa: CSVEGEVSEQYF; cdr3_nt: TGCAGTGTTGAGGGGGAGGTATCCGAGCAGTACTTC
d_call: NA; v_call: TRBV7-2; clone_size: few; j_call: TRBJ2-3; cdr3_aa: CASNPEGRTDTQYF; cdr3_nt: TGTGCCAGCAACCCGGAGGGCCGCACAGATACGCAGTATTTT
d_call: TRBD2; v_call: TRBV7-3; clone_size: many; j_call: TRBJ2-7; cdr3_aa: CASSLSGGSYNEQYF; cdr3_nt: TGTGCCAGCAGCTTAAGCGGGGGGAGTTACAATGAGCAGTACTTC
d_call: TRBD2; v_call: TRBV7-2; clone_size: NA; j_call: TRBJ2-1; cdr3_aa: CASSLWGGVYNEQFF; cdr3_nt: TGTGCCAGCAGCTTATGGGGGGGAGTTTACAATGAGCAGTTCTTC
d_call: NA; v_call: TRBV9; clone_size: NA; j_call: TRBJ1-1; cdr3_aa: CASSVIGQNTEAFF; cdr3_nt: TGTGCCAGCAGCGTGATAGGGCAGAACACTGAAGCTTTCTTT
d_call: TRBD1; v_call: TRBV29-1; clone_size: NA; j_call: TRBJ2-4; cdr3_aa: CSGGDRGREQYF; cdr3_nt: TGCAGCGGAGGGGACAGGGGCAGGGAGCAGTACTTC
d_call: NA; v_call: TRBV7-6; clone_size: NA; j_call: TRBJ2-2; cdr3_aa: CASSLASTGELFF; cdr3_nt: TGTGCCAGCAGCTTAGCCAGTACCGGGGAGCTGTTTTTT
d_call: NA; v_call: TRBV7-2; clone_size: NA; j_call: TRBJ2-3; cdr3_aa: CASSLAGGQRNTQYF; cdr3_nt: TGTGCCAGCAGCTTAGCGGGGGGGCAGAGGAATACGCAGTATTTT
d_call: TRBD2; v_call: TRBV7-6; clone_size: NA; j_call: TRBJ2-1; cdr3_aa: CASSLAYDSGSYNEQFF; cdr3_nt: TGTGCCAGCAGCTTAGCCTACGATAGCGGGTCCTACAATGAGCAGTTCTTC
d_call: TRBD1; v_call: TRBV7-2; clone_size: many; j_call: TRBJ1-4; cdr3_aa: CASSSDRGEKLFF; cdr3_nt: TGTGCCAGCAGCTCGGACAGGGGTGAAAAACTGTTTTTT
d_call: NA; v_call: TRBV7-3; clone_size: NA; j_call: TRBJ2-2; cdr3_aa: CASSEQGPNTGELFF; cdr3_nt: TGTGCCAGCAGTGAACAGGGTCCGAACACCGGGGAGCTGTTTTTT
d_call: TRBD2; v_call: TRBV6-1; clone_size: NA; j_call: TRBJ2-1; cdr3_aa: CASSPRAGRGNEQFF; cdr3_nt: TGTGCCAGCAGCCCTAGGGCGGGGAGGGGCAATGAGCAGTTCTTC
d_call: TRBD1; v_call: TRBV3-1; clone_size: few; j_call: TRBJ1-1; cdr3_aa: CASSQGQGRLNTEAFF; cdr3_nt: TGTGCCAGCAGCCAAGGACAGGGGCGGTTGAACACTGAAGCTTTCTTT
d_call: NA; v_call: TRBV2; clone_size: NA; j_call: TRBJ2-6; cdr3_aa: CAGRWGGANVLTF; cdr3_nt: TGTGCAGGGCGGTGGGGGGGGGCCAACGTCCTGACTTTC
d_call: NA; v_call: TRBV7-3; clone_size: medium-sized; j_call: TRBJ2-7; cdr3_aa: CASSAYRDSEQYF; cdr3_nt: TGTGCCAGCAGCGCGTACAGGGACTCCGAGCAGTACTTC
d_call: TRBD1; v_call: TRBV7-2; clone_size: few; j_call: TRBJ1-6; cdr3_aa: CASSLEQGPYEQYF; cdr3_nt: TGTGCCAGCAGCTTAGAACAGGGGCCCTACGAGCAGTACTTT
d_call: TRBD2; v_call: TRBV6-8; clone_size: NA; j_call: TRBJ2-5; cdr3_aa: CASSYSGLAGVLETQYF; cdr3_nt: TGTGCCAGCAGTTACTCGGGACTAGCGGGAGTATTGGAGACCCAGTACTTC
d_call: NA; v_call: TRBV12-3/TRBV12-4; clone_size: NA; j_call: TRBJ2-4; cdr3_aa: CASSFNPDAWPKNIQYF; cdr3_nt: TGTGCCAGCAGTTTCAACCCCGATGCCTGGCCCAAAAACATTCAGTACTTC
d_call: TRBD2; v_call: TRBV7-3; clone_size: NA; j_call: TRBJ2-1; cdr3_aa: CASSFTGGAYNEQFF; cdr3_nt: TGTGCCAGCAGCTTCACGGGAGGGGCCTACAATGAGCAGTTCTTC
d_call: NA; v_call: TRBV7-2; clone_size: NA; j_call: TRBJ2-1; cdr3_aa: CASTTTGESVNEQFF; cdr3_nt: TGTGCCAGCACCACGACGGGGGAAAGTGTCAATGAGCAGTTCTTC
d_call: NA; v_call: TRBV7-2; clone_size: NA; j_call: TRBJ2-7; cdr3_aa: CASSLRAVTYEQYF; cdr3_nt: TGTGCCAGCAGCTTGAGGGCAGTGACCTACGAGCAGTACTTC
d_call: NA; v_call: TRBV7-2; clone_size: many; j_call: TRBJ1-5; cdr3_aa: CASSPRGGNQPQHF; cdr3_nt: TGTGCCAGCAGCCCAAGGGGGGGCAATCAGCCCCAGCATTTT
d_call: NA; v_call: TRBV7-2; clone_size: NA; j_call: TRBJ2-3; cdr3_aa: CASSLLGASTDTQYF; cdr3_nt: TGTGCCAGCAGCCTGTTAGGGGCTAGCACAGATACGCAGTATTTT
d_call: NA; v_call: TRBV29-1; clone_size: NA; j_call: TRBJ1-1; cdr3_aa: CSVVLQGVNTEAFF; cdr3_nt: TGCAGCGTTGTCTTACAGGGAGTGAACACTGAAGCTTTCTTT
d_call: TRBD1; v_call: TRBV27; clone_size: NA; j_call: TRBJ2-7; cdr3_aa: CASSFIGTGGNEQYF; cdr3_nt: TGTGCCAGCAGTTTCATCGGGACAGGGGGTAATGAGCAGTACTTC
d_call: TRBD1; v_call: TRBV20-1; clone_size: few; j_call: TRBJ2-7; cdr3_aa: CSARTDRGPEQYF; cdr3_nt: TGCAGTGCTAGAACGGACAGGGGGCCCGAGCAGTACTTC
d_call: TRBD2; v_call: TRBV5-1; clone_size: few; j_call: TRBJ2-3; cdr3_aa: CASSLAYSGGAVDTQYF; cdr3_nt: TGCGCCAGCAGCTTGGCATATAGCGGGGGGGCCGTAGATACGCAGTATTTT
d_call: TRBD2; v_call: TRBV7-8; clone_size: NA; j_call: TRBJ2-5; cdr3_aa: CASSLGGGVTKETQYF; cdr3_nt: TGTGCCAGCAGCTTAGGGGGGGGGGTAACCAAAGAGACCCAGTACTTC